A selection of T cell receptor beta chains follows, all from one sample in a study of cytomegalovirus exposure and HLA in healthy donors. Method: immunoSEQ multiplex PCR; TCRdb's copy keeps in-frame clones and lacks some. The data contain roughly 150,000 clones, around 83% of them singletons. The sample consisted of PBMCs. These receptors all come from a man in his thirties or forties in good health and CMV-seropositive. The CDR3 runs from the conserved cysteine through the conserved F or W. Fields, in order: J gene, clone size, V gene, D gene, CDR3 protein, CDR3 DNA. The D gene is left open where the match is weak. Part of the rows lack a size; the others show once, few, many or a class for expanded clones.

>TRBJ1-5|-|TRBV19|-
CASSIQGSHQPQHF
TGTGCCAGTAGTATACAGGGTTCGCATCAGCCCCAGCATTTT
>TRBJ2-5|-|TRBV6-6|TRBD1
CATSQGGMETQYF
TGTGCCACATCACAGGGGGGAATGGAGACCCAGTACTTC
>TRBJ2-1|-|TRBV5-1|TRBD1
CASSLAETGENNEQFF
TGCGCCAGCAGCTTGGCGGAGACAGGGGAAAACAATGAGCAGTTCTTC
>TRBJ2-1|-|TRBV19|-
CASSISTRGRYNEQFF
TGTGCCAGTAGTATCTCGACCCGAGGGAGATACAATGAGCAGTTCTTC
>TRBJ2-3|-|TRBV5-1|-
CASSLRRAKASTDTQYF
TGCGCCAGCAGCTTGAGGCGGGCGAAGGCCTCCACAGATACGCAGTATTTT
>TRBJ2-2|-|TRBV2|TRBD2
CASTSGTSARGELFF
TGTGCCAGCACCTCCGGGACTAGCGCTCGGGGGGAGCTGTTTTTT
>TRBJ2-3|-|TRBV5-1|TRBD2
CASSLGPSGRSTDTQYF
TGCGCCAGCAGCTTGGGCCCTAGCGGGAGGAGCACAGATACGCAGTATTTT
>TRBJ2-1|-|TRBV7-9|TRBD1
CSSSLTGENEQFF
TGTTCCAGCAGCTTGACAGGGGAAAATGAGCAGTTCTTC
>TRBJ2-5|-|TRBV6-5|TRBD2
CASSRTSGKETQYF
TGTGCCAGCAGCCGGACTAGCGGGAAAGAGACCCAGTACTTC
>TRBJ2-1|-|TRBV5-1|-
CASSFERARVANEQFF
TGCGCCAGCAGCTTTGAGCGGGCCCGTGTGGCCAATGAGCAGTTCTTC
>TRBJ1-1|few|TRBV2|TRBD1
CASGTGGIWATEAFF
TGTGCCAGCGGGACAGGCGGGATTTGGGCCACTGAAGCTTTCTTT
>TRBJ1-4|-|TRBV2|-
CASRWGDEKLFF
TGTGCCAGCCGGTGGGGGGATGAAAAACTGTTTTTT
>TRBJ2-7|-|TRBV5-1|-
CASSYSVSYEQYF
TGCGCCAGCAGCTATAGCGTCTCCTACGAGCAGTACTTC
>TRBJ2-5|-|TRBV7-7|-
CASSLATGSGTQYF
TGTGCTAGCAGCTTAGCGACCGGGTCTGGGACCCAGTACTTC
>TRBJ1-2|-|TRBV2|TRBD1
CASSDPGQTFNYGYTF
TGTGCCAGCAGTGATCCGGGACAGACTTTTAACTATGGCTACACCTTC
>TRBJ2-7|-|TRBV4-3|-
CASSAGRTPDYEQYF
TGCGCCAGCAGCGCGGGACGGACGCCCGACTACGAGCAGTACTTC
>TRBJ1-2|-|TRBV7-9|TRBD1
CASSLQGEGYGYTF
TGTGCCAGCAGTCTACAGGGGGAGGGCTATGGCTACACCTTC
>TRBJ2-5|once|TRBV9|TRBD2
CASSAGLAGDSPEKETQYF
TGTGCCAGCAGCGCGGGACTAGCGGGAGACTCACCCGAAAAAGAGACCCAGTACTTC
>TRBJ2-7|-|TRBV4-2|TRBD2
CASSQVWGLALYEQYF
TGTGCCAGCAGCCAAGTTTGGGGACTAGCGCTCTACGAGCAGTACTTC
>TRBJ1-1|-|TRBV25-1|-
CASSEKEGPGPEAFF
TGTGCCAGCAGTGAAAAGGAGGGGCCGGGACCTGAAGCTTTCTTT
>TRBJ2-3|-|TRBV2|-
CASQEETSTDTQYF
TGTGCCAGCCAGGAGGAGACTAGCACAGATACGCAGTATTTT
>TRBJ2-5|-|TRBV7-2|TRBD2
CASSPPPGTSGIQETQYF
TGTGCCAGCAGCCCACCTCCGGGGACTAGCGGAATCCAAGAGACCCAGTACTTC
>TRBJ2-3|-|TRBV7-2|TRBD2
CASSSVAAGVTDTQYF
TGTGCCAGCAGCTCTGTGGCAGCGGGAGTCACAGATACGCAGTATTTT
>TRBJ1-2|-|TRBV27|-
CASSSRQDFFYGYTF
TGTGCCAGCAGTTCACGACAGGACTTCTTCTATGGCTACACCTTC
>TRBJ1-2|-|TRBV19|-
CASSIGGGYGYTF
TGTGCCAGTAGTATTGGCGGGGGTTATGGCTACACCTTC
>TRBJ2-5|-|TRBV6-5|-
CASTETWGVEETQYF
TGTGCCAGCACCGAAACATGGGGGGTAGAAGAGACCCAGTACTTC
>TRBJ2-1|once|TRBV27|-
CASSLSGLDGRFF
TGTGCCAGCAGTTTATCGGGGCTAGATGGTCGGTTCTTC
>TRBJ1-1|-|TRBV2|-
CASASVGAAFF
TGTGCCAGCGCTAGTGTGGGGGCGGCTTTCTTT
>TRBJ1-4|-|TRBV6-4|TRBD1
CASGPPGTGNCGRGEKLFF
TGTGCCAGCGGACCCCCCGGGACAGGGAATTGTGGACGTGGTGAAAAACTGTTTTTT
>TRBJ1-1|-|TRBV25-1|-
CASRVQPNTEAFF
TGTGCCAGCAGAGTACAGCCGAACACTGAAGCTTTCTTT
>TRBJ2-7|-|TRBV9|-
CASSVAHDTYEQYF
TGTGCCAGCAGCGTAGCACATGACACGTACGAGCAGTACTTC
>TRBJ1-4|-|TRBV18|TRBD1
CASSVRDRNEKLFF
TGTGCCAGCTCAGTTCGGGACAGGAATGAAAAACTGTTTTTT
>TRBJ2-1|few|TRBV4-2|TRBD1
CASSQDGTGDNEQFF
TGTGCCAGCAGCCAAGATGGGACAGGCGACAATGAGCAGTTCTTC
>TRBJ2-6|once|TRBV18|-
CASSPRSTGANVLTF
TGTGCCAGCTCACCGCGATCAACTGGGGCCAACGTCCTGACTTTC
>TRBJ2-3|-|TRBV7-2|TRBD2
CASSLEWLAGATQYF
TGTGCCAGCAGCTTAGAATGGTTAGCGGGAGCTACGCAGTATTTT
>TRBJ1-3|-|TRBV27|-
CASSRSGLSSGNTIYF
TGTGCCAGCAGTCGTTCAGGGCTGAGCTCTGGAAACACCATATATTTT
>TRBJ2-7|-|TRBV18|TRBD2
CASSRPGLARDYEQYF
TGTGCCAGCTCACGACCGGGACTAGCGAGAGACTACGAGCAGTACTTC
>TRBJ2-1|-|TRBV10-2|TRBD2
CASSERWGLAGYNEQFF
TGCGCCAGCAGTGAGCGTTGGGGACTAGCGGGGTACAATGAGCAGTTCTTC
>TRBJ2-2|-|TRBV7-3|-
CASSLDRLAGGELFF
TGTGCCAGCAGCTTAGATCGCCTCGCGGGGGGGGAGCTGTTTTTT
>TRBJ1-2|-|TRBV7-9|-
CSSSQWIRDYGYTF
TGTTCCAGCAGCCAATGGATCAGGGACTATGGCTACACCTTC
>TRBJ2-2|-|TRBV7-2|-
CASSPTGTQTGELFF
TGTGCCAGCAGCCCAACAGGGACCCAAACCGGGGAGCTGTTTTTT